One and the same sample provided the 21 T cell receptor beta chains below, sequenced in a study of blood T cell repertoires in COVID-19. Here immunoSEQ multiplex PCR was the method, and the copy in TCRdb shows in-frame clones only, minus some. The sample has around 55,000 clones; 85% are singletons. The sample was peripheral blood. These receptors all stem from a human donor in a cohort sampled during active COVID-19.

This clone showed up just a few times. The V call is TRBV11-2, the J call TRBJ1-1; a possible D gene is TRBD1 (5 bases). The V end was cut by 2 bases, the J end by 4 bases, with 11 bases between. This CDR3 has 14 residues. Germline values: CDR1 SGHAT, CDR2 FQNNGV. In DNA, the CDR3 is TGTGCCAGCAGCTTATACGGGAGGGGCACTGAAGCTTTCTTT. Protein sequence: CASSLYGRGTEAFF.

Written as DNA, the CDR3 is TGTGCCAGTACCCTCCCCTCGGGACTAGGGAACACCGGGGAGCTGTTTTTT. This sequence encodes CASTLPSGLGNTGELFF. The chain has TRBV19 and TRBJ2-2; TRBD2 agrees at 8 bases. The V segment lost 7 bases and the J segment 1 base; nucleotides outside the gene matches: 11. The CDR3 is made up of 17 amino acids. Germline V gene lookup returns CDR1 LNHDA and CDR2 SQIVND (reference sequence).

This clone was seen a few times. This chain joins TRBV25-1 and TRBJ1-3, with D possibly being TRBD1 (6 bases). The CDR3 runs to 15 residues. The germline gives CDR1 MGHDK, CDR2 SYGVNS. V was pared by 6 bases and J by 3 bases, with 15 bases between. This CDR3 reads CASSGTGYGGNTIYF. CDR3 DNA sequence: TGTGCCAGCAGCGGAACAGGGTACGGTGGAAACACCATATATTTT.

The V and J genes are TRBV6-5 and TRBJ2-2, with TRBD1 matching 7 bases. The CDR3 is 15 residues long. Looked up from germline, CDR1 is MNHEY and CDR2 is SVGAGI. The trim removed 6 bases at V and 0 bases at J, leaving 4 bases unmatched. The CDR3 nucleotides are TGTGCCAGCAGGCCCGGGACAGCGAACACCGGGGAGCTGTTTTTT. It specifies CASRPGTANTGELFF.

The rearrangement uses TRBV7-9 and TRBJ2-3, with D possibly matching TRBD1 (5 bases). CDR3 length: 14 residues. Per the germline V gene, CDR1 is SEHNR and CDR2 is FQNEAQ (reference sequence). V lost 5 bases to trimming and J lost 0 bases, with 9 bases between them. CDR3 in amino acids: CASSRKGSTDTQYF. The DNA for the CDR3 is TGTGCCAGCAGCCGGAAGGGGAGCACAGATACGCAGTATTTT.

This chain uses TRBV5-1 with TRBJ2-7; 8 bases align to TRBD1. V was clipped by 5 bases and J by 2 bases; unmatched bases: 6. CDR1 SGHRS and CDR2 YFSETQ come from the germline V gene. The CDR3 is made up of 14 amino acids. The CDR3 sequence is CASRNIQGAYEQYF. CDR3 DNA sequence: TGCGCCAGCAGAAACATACAGGGGGCCTACGAGCAGTACTTC. Full variable domain (rest looked up from reference TRBV5-1 and TRBJ2-7): KAGVTQTPRYLIKTRGQQVTLSCSPISGHRSVSWYQQTPGQGLQFLFEYFSETQRNKGNFPGRFSGRQFSNSRSEMNVSTLELGDSALYLCASRNIQGAYEQYFGPGTRLTVT.

The chain links TRBV19 to TRBJ2-6; D may be TRBD2 (5 bases). CDR3 length: 15 residues. Germline V gene lookup returns CDR1 LNHDA and CDR2 SQIVND (reference sequence). The germline V and J ends were trimmed by 7 bases and 0 bases, with 10 bases remaining between them. The CDR3 region has the DNA TGTGCCAGTATAGGAGGTTTCTCTGGGGCCAACGTCCTGACTTTC. Protein sequence: CASIGGFSGANVLTF.

The chain links TRBV9 to TRBJ2-1; 7 bases agree with TRBD2. V lost 0 bases, J lost 0 bases, and 6 bases stayed unmatched. CDR3 length: 17 amino acids. CDR1 and CDR2 from the germline V gene are SGDLS and YYNGEE. The CDR3 loop is CASSVGSGAFSYNEQFF. CDR3 DNA: TGTGCCAGCAGCGTAGGAAGCGGGGCCTTCTCCTACAATGAGCAGTTCTTC.

The V call is TRBV28, the J call TRBJ1-1; 9 nucleotides line up with TRBD1. CDR3 length: 17 residues. Germline V gives CDR1 MDHEN, CDR2 SYDVKM. With V trimmed by 5 bases and J by 0 bases, 10 bases remained unmatched. In DNA form, the CDR3 reads TGTGCCAGCAGTCTTCCACAGGGGGCGGGTATGAACACTGAAGCTTTCTTT. Translated: CASSLPQGAGMNTEAFF. The whole variable domain, remainder taken from reference TRBV28 and TRBJ1-1, is DVKVTQSSRYLVKRTGEKVFLECVQDMDHENMFWYRQDPGLGLRLIYFSYDVKMKEKGDIPEGYSVSREKKERFSLILESASTNQTSMYLCASSLPQGAGMNTEAFFGQGTRLTVV.

Of note for this clone: Additional DNA sequences in this sample encode the identical CDR3. The chain has TRBV28 and TRBJ2-2; tentative D call: TRBD2 (5 bases). This CDR3 contains 14 residues. The V end lost 2 bases, the J end lost 1 base, and 5 bases lay between the germline ends. The germline CDR1 and CDR2 sequences are MDHEN and SYDVKM. The CDR3 DNA is TGTGCCAGCAGTTTAGCGGGGAACACCGGGGAGCTGTTTTTT. Residues: CASSLAGNTGELFF.

V is TRBV3-1 (or the pseudogene TRBV3-2) and J is TRBJ2-3, with D maybe TRBD1 (6 bases). This CDR3 spans 13 amino acids. V lost 0 bases and J lost 6, with 7 bases in between. The V gene's germline CDR1 is LGHDT and CDR2 YNNKEL (reference sequence). CDR3 DNA: TGTGCCAGCAGCCAAGAAAGGGGGGATACGCAGTATTTT. Encoded protein: CASSQERGDTQYF.

This chain joins TRBV9 and TRBJ2-2; 9 bases are shared with TRBD1. The length of the CDR3 is 15 residues. The J segment lost 5 bases and the V segment lost 1 base, leaving 3 bases of the junction unmatched. Germline V gene sequence: CDR1 SGDLS, CDR2 YYNGEE. The chain's CDR3 is CASSVMGQGTGELFF. CDR3 sequence (DNA): TGTGCCAGCAGCGTAATGGGACAGGGAACCGGGGAGCTGTTTTTT.

The rearrangement joins TRBV27 to TRBJ2-7; possibly TRBD2 for D (5 bases). V lost 7 bases, J lost 1 base, and 20 bases lay in between. The CDR3 consists of 16 residues. Germline CDR1 reads MNHEY; CDR2 reads SMNVEV (reference sequence). CDR3 sequence reads: CASNSLEGTASYEQYF. The CDR3, as DNA: TGTGCCAGCAACAGTCTAGAGGGCACAGCATCCTACGAGCAGTACTTC.

The chain recombines TRBV19 with TRBJ2-1; 8 bases fit TRBD1. This CDR3 region has 14 residues. Germline CDR1 is LNHDA and CDR2 is SQIVND (reference sequence). The V segment lost 8 bases and the J segment 1 base; nucleotides outside the gene matches: 4. CDR3 protein: CASERQGSYNEQFF. The CDR3 DNA follows: TGTGCCAGTGAACGACAGGGGTCCTACAATGAGCAGTTCTTC.

The gene calls are TRBV5-1 and TRBJ2-7; tentatively, D is TRBD1 (5 bases). The CDR3 runs to 15 residues. Germline values: CDR1 SGHRS, CDR2 YFSETQ. V gave up 1 base and J gave up 2 bases, with 13 bases separating them. CDR3 loop: CASSLNGATPYEQYF. The CDR3 bases are TGCGCCAGCAGCTTGAATGGGGCCACCCCCTACGAGCAGTACTTC.

This rearrangement joins TRBV18 to TRBJ2-7; weak D call: TRBD1 (5 bases). The ends were cut back, 6 bases at V and 7 bases at J, with 13 bases in the middle. The germline V gene has CDR1 KGHSH and CDR2 LQKENI. This CDR3 is 12 amino acids long. The CDR3 nucleotides read TGTGCCAGCTCCCAGGGTGGTGGGGAGCAGTACTTC. Protein: CASSQGGGEQYF.

This clone was seen once. The rearrangement uses TRBV5-4 and TRBJ2-1, with TRBD2 identical over 15 bases. V trimming: 4 bases; J trimming: 0 bases; junction bases outside the gene matches: 5. The CDR3 has 18 residues. CDR1 SGHNT and CDR2 YYREEE come from the germline V gene (reference sequence). CDR3 in amino acids: CASSQGLAGGSSYNEQFF. The CDR3 DNA is TGTGCCAGCAGCCAAGGACTAGCGGGAGGGAGCTCCTACAATGAGCAGTTCTTC.

The table lists this clone with a count of one. The V and J genes are TRBV27 and TRBJ2-5; possible D gene TRBD1, 6 bases. CDR3 length: 14 amino acids. V lost 0 bases and J 4 bases, leaving 9 bases between the germline ends. Germline loops: CDR1 MNHEY, CDR2 SMNVEV (reference sequence). The CDR3 protein is CASSLSGAIETQYF. DNA of the CDR3: TGTGCCAGCAGTTTATCGGGGGCAATAGAGACCCAGTACTTC.

The chain joins TRBV7-2 to TRBJ1-1; 8 bases match TRBD1. Looked up from germline, CDR1 is SGHTA and CDR2 is FQGNSA. The CDR3 has 15 residues. The ends lost 5 bases at V and 5 bases at J; junction bases unmatched: 10. CDR3 DNA sequence: TGTGCCAGCAGCCCGCAGGGGGCTGGTAGGACTGAAGCTTTCTTT. Translating it yields CASSPQGAGRTEAFF.

The V call is TRBV7-2, the J call TRBJ2-6; the D is unclear. CDR3 length: 16 amino acids. The ends were cut back, 2 bases at V and 1 base at J, with 9 bases in the middle. Germline CDR1 and CDR2: SGHTA and FQGNSA. The CDR3 here is CASSLNPGSGANVLTF. CDR3 DNA sequence: TGTGCCAGCAGCTTAAATCCGGGTTCTGGGGCCAACGTCCTGACTTTC.

This chain links TRBV21-1 with TRBJ2-1; TRBD2 was called by the table and not checked on the DNA. TRBV21-1 is labeled a pseudogene. The CDR3 is 14 residues long. DNA for the CDR3: TGTGCCAGCACCACGAGCCCCTGGTACAATGAGCAGTTCTTC. Protein product: CASTTSPWYNEQFF.